Reported below is one T cell receptor (beta chain). Its antigen is unknown. The sample originates from a study of cytotoxic CD8 clonotypes in ibrutinib-treated CLL. Study-level points and caveats: In comparison with age-matched healthy donors, baseline clonality was higher and tracked circulating CD8+ T-cell counts.

The CDR3 runs to 15 residues. With V trimmed by 6 bases and J by 5 bases, 10 bases remained unmatched. Germline CDR1 and CDR2: MDHEN and SYDVKM. TCRdb keeps only in-frame clones here, not all; method: immunoSEQ multiplex PCR. This sample carries about 120,000 clones, 70% to 90% of them seen once, and the ten largest clones take approximately 2%. The TCR comes from a human donor with chronic lymphocytic leukemia. The sample in question was PBMCs, obtained after 24 months of ibrutinib treatment. The chain combines TRBV28 with TRBJ1-5; 7 bases agree with TRBD1. CDR3 residues: CASRSPQGGHQPQHF. The CDR3 DNA reads TGTGCCAGCAGAAGCCCGCAGGGGGGTCATCAGCCCCAGCATTTT.